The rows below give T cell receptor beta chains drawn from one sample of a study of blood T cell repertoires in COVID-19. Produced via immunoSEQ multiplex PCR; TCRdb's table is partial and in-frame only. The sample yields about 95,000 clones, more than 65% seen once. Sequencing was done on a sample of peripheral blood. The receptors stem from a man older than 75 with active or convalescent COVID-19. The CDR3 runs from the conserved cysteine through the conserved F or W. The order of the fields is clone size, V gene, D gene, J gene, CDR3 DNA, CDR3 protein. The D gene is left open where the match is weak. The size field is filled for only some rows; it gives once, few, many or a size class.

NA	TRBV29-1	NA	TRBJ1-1	TGCAGCTCCCGGGGTAACACTGAAGCTTTCTTT	CSSRGNTEAFF
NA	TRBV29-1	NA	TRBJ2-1	TGCAGCGTGTCAGGACAGTACAATGAGCAGTTCTTC	CSVSGQYNEQFF
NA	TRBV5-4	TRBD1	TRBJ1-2	TGTGCCAGCAGCCGGCTTTTTCTGGACAGGGCTAACTATGGCTACACCTTC	CASSRLFLDRANYGYTF
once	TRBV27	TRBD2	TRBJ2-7	TGTGCCAGCAGTACCCCCGGGACTAGCTACGAGCAGTACTTC	CASSTPGTSYEQYF
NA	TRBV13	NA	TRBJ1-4	TGTGCCAGCAGCCTCAGCGCAACTAATGAAAAACTGTTTTTT	CASSLSATNEKLFF
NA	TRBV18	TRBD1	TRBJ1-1	TGTGCCAGCTCACCACTCGACAGGGTGAACACTGAAGCTTTCTTT	CASSPLDRVNTEAFF
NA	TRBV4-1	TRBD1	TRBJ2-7	TGCGCCAGCAGCTACCGGGACAGATCCTACGAGCAGTACTTC	CASSYRDRSYEQYF
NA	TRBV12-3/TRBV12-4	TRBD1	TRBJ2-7	TGTGCCAGCACGCAGACAGGGGCCTACGAGCAGTACTTC	CASTQTGAYEQYF
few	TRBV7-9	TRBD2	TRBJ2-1	TGTGCCAGCAGCCACTCGGGACTAGCGGATTACAATGAGCAGTTCTTC	CASSHSGLADYNEQFF
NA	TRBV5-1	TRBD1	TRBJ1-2	TGCGCCAGCAGCTTGGAAGGACAGGGGTCTTATGGCTACACCTTC	CASSLEGQGSYGYTF
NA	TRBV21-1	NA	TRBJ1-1	TGTGCCAGCAGCAAAAGTCGGGCCAGGGGCGTGAACACTGAAGCTTTCTTT	CASSKSRARGVNTEAFF
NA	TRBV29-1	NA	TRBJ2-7	TGCAGCGTTGATCGGGGCTCCTACGAGCAGTACTTC	CSVDRGSYEQYF
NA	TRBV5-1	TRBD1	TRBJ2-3	TGCGCCAGCAGCTTGGACAGGGGTGGCGATACGCAGTATTTT	CASSLDRGGDTQYF
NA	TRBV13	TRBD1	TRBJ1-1	TGTGCCAGCAGCGGACAGGGTAGGGCTGAAGCTTTCTTT	CASSGQGRAEAFF
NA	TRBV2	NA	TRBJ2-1	TGTGCCAGCACCCGCGGGGCGGGGGAGCAGTTCTTC	CASTRGAGEQFF
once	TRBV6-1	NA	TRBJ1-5	TGTGCCAGCAGTGAGGTCCTTAACCCGGGACAAAGCAATCAGCCCCAGCATTTT	CASSEVLNPGQSNQPQHF
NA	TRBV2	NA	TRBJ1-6	TGTGCCTGCGTGGGCGTGAGCTCCTATAATTCACCCCTCCACTTT	CACVGVSSYNSPLHF
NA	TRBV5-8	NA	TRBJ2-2	TGTGCCAGCCCTAATCCGGGACACAGCACCGGGGAGCTGTTTTTT	CASPNPGHSTGELFF
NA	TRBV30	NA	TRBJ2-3	TGTGCCTGGAGTACACCGGTTTTTCGGGGGGATACGCAGTATTTT	CAWSTPVFRGDTQYF
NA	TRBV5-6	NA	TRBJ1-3	TGTGCCAGCAGCTTCCAGGGGCACTCTGGAAACACCATATATTTT	CASSFQGHSGNTIYF
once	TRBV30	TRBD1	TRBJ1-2	TGTGCCTGGAGTTCCGGGACAGGGAATGGCTACACCTTC	CAWSSGTGNGYTF
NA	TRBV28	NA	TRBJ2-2	TGTGCCAGCAAGTCCCAGGGGGAGCTGTTTTTT	CASKSQGELFF
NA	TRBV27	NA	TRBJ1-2	TGTGCCAGCAGAGGAAACCCTGGGCAGGGGAGCTATGGCTACACCTTC	CASRGNPGQGSYGYTF
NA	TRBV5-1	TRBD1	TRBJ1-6	TGCGCCAGCAGCCAAGGACAGGGGGCTACGGGAGCCCTCCACTTT	CASSQGQGATGALHF
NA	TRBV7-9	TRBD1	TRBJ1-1	TGTGCCAGCAGCTCTATCGGACAGGACCGAAACACTGAAGCTTTCTTT	CASSSIGQDRNTEAFF
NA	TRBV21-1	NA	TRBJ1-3	TGTGCCAGCAGCAAAGGGGGCCCTGGAAACACCATATATTTT	CASSKGGPGNTIYF
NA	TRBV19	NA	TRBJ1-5	TGTGCCAGTAGTATCAGGGTTGGAAGCAATCAGCCCCAGCATTTT	CASSIRVGSNQPQHF
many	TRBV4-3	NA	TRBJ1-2	TGCGCCAGCAGCCAAGACAGGGAGGGTGGCTACACCTTC	CASSQDREGGYTF
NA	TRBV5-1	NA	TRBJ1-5	TGCGCCAGCAGCTTGACGGAGGGTCAGCCCCAGCATTTT	CASSLTEGQPQHF
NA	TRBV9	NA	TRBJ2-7	TGTGCCAGCAACGTAGCCGGCGGCGCGGCCTACGAGCAGTACTTC	CASNVAGGAAYEQYF
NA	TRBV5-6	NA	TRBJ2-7	TGTGCCAGCCGGCGGGACGCCTACGAGCAGTACTTC	CASRRDAYEQYF
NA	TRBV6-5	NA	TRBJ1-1	TGTGCCAGCAACGGACGGAGGGTGAACACTGAAGCTTTCTTT	CASNGRRVNTEAFF
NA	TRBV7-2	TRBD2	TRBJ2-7	TGTGCCAGCAGCCTTAGCGGGGCCAACTACGAGCAGTACTTC	CASSLSGANYEQYF
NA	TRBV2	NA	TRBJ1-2	TGTGCAACGACCCTGGGGGGTAGGTTGGACTATGGCTACACCTTC	CATTLGGRLDYGYTF
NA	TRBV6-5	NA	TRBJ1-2	TGTGCCAGCTGGGGGCCATCGGACTGGGTGGGGGGCTACACCTTC	CASWGPSDWVGGYTF
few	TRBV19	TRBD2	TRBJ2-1	TGTGCCAGTAGTCTGGCGGGGGGGCGTTACAATGAGCAGTTCTTC	CASSLAGGRYNEQFF
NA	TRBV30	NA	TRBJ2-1	TGTGCCTGGACAGCGGGCAGGGGGGTGCAGTTCTTC	CAWTAGRGVQFF
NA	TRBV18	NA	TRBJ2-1	TGTGCCAGCTTAAGCCTTGGTGATGAGCAGTTCTTC	CASLSLGDEQFF
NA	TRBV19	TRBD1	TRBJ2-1	TGTGCCAGTACCCACAGGGGACAGGGTAACCATGAGCAGTTCTTC	CASTHRGQGNHEQFF
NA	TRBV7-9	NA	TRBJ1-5	TGTGCCAGCAGCCAAGGATCTGGGGCCCTAGATTTT	CASSQGSGALDF
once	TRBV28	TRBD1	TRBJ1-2	TGTGCCAGCAGTTTATGCGGGGGGGGGACAGACTATGGCTACACCTTC	CASSLCGGGTDYGYTF
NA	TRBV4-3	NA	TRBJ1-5	TGCGCCAGCAGCCAAGATACCCCCGCGGGGGAAAATCAGCCCCAGCATTTT	CASSQDTPAGENQPQHF
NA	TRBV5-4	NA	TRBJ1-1	TGTGCCAGCAGCCCATGGACAGCGAACACTGAAGCTTTCTTT	CASSPWTANTEAFF
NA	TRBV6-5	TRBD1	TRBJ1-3	TGTGCCAGCAGCTACAGGGGCCCCAACTCTGGAAACACCATATATTTT	CASSYRGPNSGNTIYF
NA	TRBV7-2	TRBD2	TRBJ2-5	TGTGCCAGCAGCTCAACATTCGGGGGGGCAGTTTCGCGGGAGACCCAGTACTTC	CASSSTFGGAVSRETQYF
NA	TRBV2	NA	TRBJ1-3	TGTGCCAGCAATCTGGGGCCTGGAAACACCATATATTTT	CASNLGPGNTIYF
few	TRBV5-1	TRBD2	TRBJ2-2	TGCGCCAGCAGCTGGGGGGGTCTGCGGCGTAACACCGGGGAGCTGTTTTTT	CASSWGGLRRNTGELFF
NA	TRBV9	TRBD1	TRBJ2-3	TGTGCCAGCAGCGTCGGGACAGGCGACCGCACAGATACGCAGTATTTT	CASSVGTGDRTDTQYF